The entry that follows covers one T cell receptor beta chain sequence. The antigen is not known. The data belong to a study of shared clonotypes between healthy human individuals. Profiling relied on immunoSEQ multiplex PCR, and the TCRdb table lists in-frame clones only, not all of them. The sample lists approximately 2,300,000 clones, about 90% occurring once. CDR3 length equals 13 residues. Germline trimming cut 5 bases from V and 10 bases from J; bases unmatched to any gene: 7. Per the germline V gene, CDR1 is SNHLY and CDR2 is FYNNEI. Overall study findings and caveats: Tissue TCR repertoires likely differ from these blood-only repertoires.

This TCR derives from a man between 18 and 35 years old in good health. Some clones in this sample may be carry-over from other donors' samples. The genes are TRBV2 and TRBJ1-1; 10 bases map to TRBD1. Material: naive CD4+ T cells from PBMCs. Regarding subset: CD45RA+ positively selected. The CDR3 loop is CASSPTGGAGAFF. CDR3 nucleotides: TGTGCCAGCAGTCCGACAGGGGGCGCGGGAGCTTTCTTT.